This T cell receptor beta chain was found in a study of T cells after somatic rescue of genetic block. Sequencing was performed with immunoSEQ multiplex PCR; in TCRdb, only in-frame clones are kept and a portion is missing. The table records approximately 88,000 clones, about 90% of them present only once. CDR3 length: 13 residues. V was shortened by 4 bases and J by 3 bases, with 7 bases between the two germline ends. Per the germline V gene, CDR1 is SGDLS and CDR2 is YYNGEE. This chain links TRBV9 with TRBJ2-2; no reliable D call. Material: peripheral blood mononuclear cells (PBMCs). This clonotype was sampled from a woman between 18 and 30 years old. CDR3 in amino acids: CASSPVDTGELFF. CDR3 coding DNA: TGTGCCAGCAGCCCTGTGGACACCGGGGAGCTGTTTTTT.